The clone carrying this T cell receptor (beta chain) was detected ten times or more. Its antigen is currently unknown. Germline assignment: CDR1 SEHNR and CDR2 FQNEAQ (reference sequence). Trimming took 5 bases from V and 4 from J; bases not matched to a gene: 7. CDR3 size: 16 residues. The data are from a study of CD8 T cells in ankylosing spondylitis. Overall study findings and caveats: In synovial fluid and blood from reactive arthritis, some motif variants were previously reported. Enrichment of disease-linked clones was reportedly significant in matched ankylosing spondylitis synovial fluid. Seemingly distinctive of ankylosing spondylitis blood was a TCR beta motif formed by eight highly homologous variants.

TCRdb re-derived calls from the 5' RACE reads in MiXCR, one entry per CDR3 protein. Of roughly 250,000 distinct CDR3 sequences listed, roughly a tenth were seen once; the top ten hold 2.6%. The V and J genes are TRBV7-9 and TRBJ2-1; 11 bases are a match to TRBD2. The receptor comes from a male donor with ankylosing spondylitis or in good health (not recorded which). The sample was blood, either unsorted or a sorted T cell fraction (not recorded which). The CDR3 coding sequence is TGTGCCAGCAGCCCGCAGGTAGCGGGAGGGTACAATGAGCAGTTCTTC. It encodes CASSPQVAGGYNEQFF.